The 9 T cell receptor beta chains below come from one sample, sequenced in a study of shared clonotypes between healthy human individuals. The naive CD8 subset, CD45RO-negative cells positively selected for CCR7, excluded terminally differentiated effector memory CD45RA+ cells. Profiled with immunoSEQ multiplex PCR; TCRdb holds only in-frame clones, not every one. The sample contains millions of clones, around 96% of which appear only once. The specimen was naive CD8+ T cells sorted from blood. These receptors originate from a young man in good health.

The chain employs TRBV14 and TRBJ2-7; 15 nucleotides agree with TRBD2. There are 17 residues in the CDR3. The germline CDR1 and CDR2 sequences are SGHDN and FVKESK. Trimming removed 0 bases from V and 3 bases from J; junction bases left unmatched: 3. CDR3 sequence reads: CASSQDPGLAGGYEQYF. In nucleotides, the CDR3 is TGTGCCAGCAGCCAAGATCCGGGACTAGCGGGAGGCTACGAGCAGTACTTC.

Turning to this clone: In the same sample, other DNA sequences code for this CDR3. J is TRBJ2-7 and V is TRBV27; no definite D call. Germline V CDR1 and CDR2: MNHEY, SMNVEV (reference sequence). The V end lost 6 bases, the J end lost 3 bases, and 12 bases lay between the germline ends. The CDR3 runs 13 residues. CDR3 loop: CASSPGRVYEQYF. The CDR3 coding sequence is TGTGCCAGCAGCCCGGGTAGAGTCTACGAGCAGTACTTC.

Concerning this clone: A read error may account for a junction end that differs from germline. This chain uses TRBV2 with TRBJ2-5, with TRBD2 as a possible D gene (5 bases). Germline V gives CDR1 SNHLY, CDR2 FYNNEI. CDR3 size: 14 residues. In DNA, the CDR3 is TGTGCCAGCAGCGAAGCGGCCAGTCGGGAGACCCAGTACTTC. Protein product: CASSEAASRETQYF.

The table lists this clone with a few counts. Its ends do not fully match the called genes, so a read error is possible. V and J are TRBV10-2 and TRBJ1-5; no definite D call. The V gene's germline CDR1 is WSHSY and CDR2 SAAADI. This CDR3 comprises 9 residues. In DNA form, the CDR3 reads TGCGCCAGCAGTGAGTCTTACTGGTTT. The encoded protein is CASSESYWF.

The CDR3 DNA reads TGTGCCAGCAGGGGGCAGGCGACATACACAGATACGCAGTATTTT. This translates into CASRGQATYTDTQYF. The chain has TRBV7-6 and TRBJ2-3, with a weak D call TRBD1 (5 bases). The germline gives CDR1 SGHVS, CDR2 FNYEAQ. CDR3 size: 15 residues. Deletions cut 6 bases from V and 2 bases from J, with 15 bases between. Looking up the rest from reference TRBV7-6 and TRBJ2-3 gives the full variable domain: GAGVSQSPRYKVTKRGQDVALRCDPISGHVSLYWYRQALGQGPEFLTYFNYEAQQDKSGLPNDRFSAERPEGSISTLTIQRTEQRDSAMYRCASRGQATYTDTQYFGPGTRLTVL.

The V call is TRBV6-1, the J call TRBJ2-7, with 10 positions matching TRBD2. With 10 bases clipped from V and 3 bases from J, the junction kept 9 bases outside the gene matches. Germline V gene lookup returns CDR1 MNHNS and CDR2 SASEGT. This CDR3 has 14 residues. CDR3 amino acids: CATQLAGLIYEQYF. The CDR3 coding sequence is TGTGCCACCCAACTAGCGGGACTTATCTACGAGCAGTACTTC.

Comments on this clone: Other DNA sequences in this specimen translate into the identical CDR3. The chain links TRBV27 to TRBJ1-5; perhaps TRBD1 as D (5 bases). V was cut by 2 bases and J by 4 bases, with 6 bases left in between. CDR3 length: 13 residues. The germline gives CDR1 MNHEY, CDR2 SMNVEV (reference sequence). For the CDR3, the DNA is TGTGCCAGCAGTTTAAAGGGGAATCAGCCCCAGCATTTT. Translated, it gives CASSLKGNQPQHF.

The chain couples TRBV11-2 to TRBJ2-7, with 8 nucleotides matching TRBD2. Germline V gene data show CDR1 as SGHAT and CDR2 as FQNNGV. V dropped 4 bases and J dropped 5; count of bases not matched to a gene: 13. The CDR3 is 16 amino acids. CDR3 nucleotides: TGTGCCAGCAGCTCACCCAGCACGGGGGGGCCAAACGAGCAGTACTTC. Encoded protein: CASSSPSTGGPNEQYF. The whole variable domain, remainder taken from reference TRBV11-2 and TRBJ2-7, is EAGVAQSPRYKIIEKRQSVAFWCNPISGHATLYWYQQILGQGPKLLIQFQNNGVVDDSQLPKDRFSAERLKGVDSTLKIQPAKLEDSAVYLCASSSPSTGGPNEQYFGPGTRLTVT.

The V and J genes are TRBV28 and TRBJ1-2; 7 bases agree with TRBD1. The CDR3 length is 13 residues. Per the germline V gene, CDR1 is MDHEN and CDR2 is SYDVKM. The J segment lost 3 bases and the V segment lost 6 bases, leaving 4 bases of the junction unmatched. This CDR3 reads CASREGTDYGYTF. The CDR3 nucleotides are TGTGCCAGCAGGGAAGGGACAGACTATGGCTACACCTTC.